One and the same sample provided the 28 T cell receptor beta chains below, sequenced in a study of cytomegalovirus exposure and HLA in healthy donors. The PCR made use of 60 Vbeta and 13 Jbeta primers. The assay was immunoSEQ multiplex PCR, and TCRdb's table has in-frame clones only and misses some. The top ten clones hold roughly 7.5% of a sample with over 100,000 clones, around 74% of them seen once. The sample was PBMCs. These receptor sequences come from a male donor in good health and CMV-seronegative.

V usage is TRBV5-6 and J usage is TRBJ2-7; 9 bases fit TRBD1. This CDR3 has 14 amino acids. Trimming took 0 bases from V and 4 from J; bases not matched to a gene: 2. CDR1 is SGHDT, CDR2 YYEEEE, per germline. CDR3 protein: CASSLDRGRYEQYF. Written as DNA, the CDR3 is TGTGCCAGCAGCTTGGACAGGGGGCGATACGAGCAGTACTTC.

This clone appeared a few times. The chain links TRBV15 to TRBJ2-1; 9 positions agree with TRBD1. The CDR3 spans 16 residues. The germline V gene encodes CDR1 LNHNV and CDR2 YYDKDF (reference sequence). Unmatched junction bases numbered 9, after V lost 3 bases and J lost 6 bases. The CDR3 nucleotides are TGTGCCACCAGCAGGGGGACGGGACAGGGACTCAATGAGCAGTTCTTC. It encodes CATSRGTGQGLNEQFF.

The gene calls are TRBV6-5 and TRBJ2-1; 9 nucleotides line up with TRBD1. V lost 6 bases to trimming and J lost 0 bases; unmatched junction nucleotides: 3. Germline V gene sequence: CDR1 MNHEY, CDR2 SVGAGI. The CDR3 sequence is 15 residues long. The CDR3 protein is CASSPGQGSYNEQFF. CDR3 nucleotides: TGTGCCAGCAGCCCGGGACAGGGCTCCTACAATGAGCAGTTCTTC.

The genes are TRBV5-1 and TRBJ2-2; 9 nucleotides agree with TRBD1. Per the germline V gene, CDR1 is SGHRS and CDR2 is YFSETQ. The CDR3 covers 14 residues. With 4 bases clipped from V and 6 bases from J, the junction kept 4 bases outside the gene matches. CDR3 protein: CASSMRQGAGELFF. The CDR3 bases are TGCGCCAGCAGCATGAGACAGGGGGCCGGGGAGCTGTTTTTT.

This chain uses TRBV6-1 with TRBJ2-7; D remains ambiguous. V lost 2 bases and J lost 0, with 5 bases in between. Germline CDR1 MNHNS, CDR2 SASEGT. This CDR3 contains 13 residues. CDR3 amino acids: CASSEQRSYEQYF. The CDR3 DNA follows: TGTGCCAGCAGTGAACAGCGCTCCTACGAGCAGTACTTC.

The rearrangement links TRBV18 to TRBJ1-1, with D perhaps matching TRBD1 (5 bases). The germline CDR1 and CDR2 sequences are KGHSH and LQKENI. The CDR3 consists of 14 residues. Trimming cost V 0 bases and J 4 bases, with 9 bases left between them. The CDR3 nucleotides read TGTGCCAGCTCACCACCGCGCGGGGGCACTGAAGCTTTCTTT. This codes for CASSPPRGGTEAFF.

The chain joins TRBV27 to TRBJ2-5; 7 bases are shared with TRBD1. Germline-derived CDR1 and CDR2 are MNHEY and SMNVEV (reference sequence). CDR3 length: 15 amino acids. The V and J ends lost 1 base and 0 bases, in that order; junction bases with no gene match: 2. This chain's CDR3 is CASSLFRGNQETQYF. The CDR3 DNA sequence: TGTGCCAGCAGTTTATTCAGGGGGAACCAAGAGACCCAGTACTTC.

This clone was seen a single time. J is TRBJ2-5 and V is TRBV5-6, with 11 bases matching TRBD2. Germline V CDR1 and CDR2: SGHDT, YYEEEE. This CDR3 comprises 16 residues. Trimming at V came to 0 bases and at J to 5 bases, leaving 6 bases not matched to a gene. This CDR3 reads CASSLVLAGEIETQYF. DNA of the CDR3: TGTGCCAGCAGCTTGGTACTAGCGGGAGAGATCGAGACCCAGTACTTC.

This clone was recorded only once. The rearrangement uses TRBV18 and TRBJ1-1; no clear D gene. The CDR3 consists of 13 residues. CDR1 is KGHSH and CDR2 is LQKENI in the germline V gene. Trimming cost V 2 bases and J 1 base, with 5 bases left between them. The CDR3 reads CASSPAGNTEAFF. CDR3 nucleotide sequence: TGTGCCAGCTCACCAGCAGGGAACACTGAAGCTTTCTTT.

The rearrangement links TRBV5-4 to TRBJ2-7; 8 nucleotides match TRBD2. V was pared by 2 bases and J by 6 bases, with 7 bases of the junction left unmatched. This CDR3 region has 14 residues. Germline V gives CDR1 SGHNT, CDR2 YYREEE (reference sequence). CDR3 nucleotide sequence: TGTGCCAGCAGCTTAGACGGGGGGGCGGCCGAGCAGTACTTC. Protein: CASSLDGGAAEQYF.

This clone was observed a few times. This CDR3 is CASTREASAYNEQFF. The CDR3 region has the DNA TGTGCCAGCACCCGGGAAGCTAGCGCTTACAATGAGCAGTTCTTC. The rearrangement joins TRBV7-6 to TRBJ2-1, with D perhaps TRBD2 (6 bases). The CDR3 spans 15 residues. Trimming pared 7 bases from V and 4 bases from J, leaving 17 bases between. Germline V gene sequence: CDR1 SGHVS, CDR2 FNYEAQ.

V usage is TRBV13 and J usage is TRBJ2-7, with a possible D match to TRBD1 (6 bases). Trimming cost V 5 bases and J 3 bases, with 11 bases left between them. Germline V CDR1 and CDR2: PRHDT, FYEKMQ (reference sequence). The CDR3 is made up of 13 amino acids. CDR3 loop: CASSVGQNYEQYF. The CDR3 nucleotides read TGTGCCAGCAGCGTCGGACAGAACTACGAGCAGTACTTC.

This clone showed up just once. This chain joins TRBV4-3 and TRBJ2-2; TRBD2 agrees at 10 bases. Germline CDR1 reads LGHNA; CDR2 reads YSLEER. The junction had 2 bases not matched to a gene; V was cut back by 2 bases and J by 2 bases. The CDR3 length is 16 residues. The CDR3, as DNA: TGCGCCAGCAGCCAACGACTAGCGGGTAACACCGGGGAGCTGTTTTTT. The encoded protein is CASSQRLAGNTGELFF.

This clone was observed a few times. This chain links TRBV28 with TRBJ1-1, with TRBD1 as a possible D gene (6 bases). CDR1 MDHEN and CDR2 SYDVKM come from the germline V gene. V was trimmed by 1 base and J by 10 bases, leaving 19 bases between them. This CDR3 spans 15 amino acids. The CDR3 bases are TGTGCCAGCAGTTTATTAGGGGGAGCAGCCATGGTAGCTTTCTTT. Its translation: CASSLLGGAAMVAFF.

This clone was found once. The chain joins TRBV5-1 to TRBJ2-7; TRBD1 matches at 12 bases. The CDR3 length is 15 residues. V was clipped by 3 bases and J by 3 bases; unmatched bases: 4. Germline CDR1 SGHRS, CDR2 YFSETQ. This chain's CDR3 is CASSSGTGGLYEQYF. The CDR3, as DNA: TGCGCCAGCAGCTCCGGGACAGGGGGCCTCTACGAGCAGTACTTC. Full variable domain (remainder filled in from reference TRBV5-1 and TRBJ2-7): KAGVTQTPRYLIKTRGQQVTLSCSPISGHRSVSWYQQTPGQGLQFLFEYFSETQRNKGNFPGRFSGRQFSNSRSEMNVSTLELGDSALYLCASSSGTGGLYEQYFGPGTRLTVT.

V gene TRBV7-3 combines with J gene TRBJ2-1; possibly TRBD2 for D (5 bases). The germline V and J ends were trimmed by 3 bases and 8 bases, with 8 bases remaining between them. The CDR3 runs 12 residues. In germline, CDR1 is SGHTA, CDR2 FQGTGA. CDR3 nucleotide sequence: TGTGCCAGCAGCTTCGGAGGTCATGAGCAGTTCTTC. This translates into CASSFGGHEQFF.

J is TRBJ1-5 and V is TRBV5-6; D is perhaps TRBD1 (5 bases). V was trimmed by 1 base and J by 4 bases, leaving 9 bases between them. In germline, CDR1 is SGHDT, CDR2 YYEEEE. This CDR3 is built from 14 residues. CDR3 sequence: CASSLTGVNQPQHF. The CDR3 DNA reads TGTGCCAGCAGCTTGACAGGAGTTAATCAGCCCCAGCATTTT.

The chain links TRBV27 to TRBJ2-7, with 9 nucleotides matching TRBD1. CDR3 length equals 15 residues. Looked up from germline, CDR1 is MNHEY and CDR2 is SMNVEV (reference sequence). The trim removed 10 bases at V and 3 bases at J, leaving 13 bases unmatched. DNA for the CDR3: TGTGCCACCCACCGATGGGGACAGGGATGCTACGAGCAGTACTTC. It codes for CATHRWGQGCYEQYF.

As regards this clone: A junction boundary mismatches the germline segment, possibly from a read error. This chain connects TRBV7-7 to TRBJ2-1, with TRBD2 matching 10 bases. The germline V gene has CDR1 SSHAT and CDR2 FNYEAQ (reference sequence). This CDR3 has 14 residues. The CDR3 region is CASSPRTSGGEQFF. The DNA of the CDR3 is TGTGCTAGCAGCCCGAGGACTAGCGGTGGTGAGCAGTTCTTC.

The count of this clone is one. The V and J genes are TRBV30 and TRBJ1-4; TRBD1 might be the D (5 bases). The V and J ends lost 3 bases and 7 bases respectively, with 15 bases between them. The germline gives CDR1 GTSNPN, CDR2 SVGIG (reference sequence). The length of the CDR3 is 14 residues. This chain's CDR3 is CAWRALTVSEKLFF. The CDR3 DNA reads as TGTGCCTGGAGAGCGTTGACAGTGAGTGAAAAACTGTTTTTT.

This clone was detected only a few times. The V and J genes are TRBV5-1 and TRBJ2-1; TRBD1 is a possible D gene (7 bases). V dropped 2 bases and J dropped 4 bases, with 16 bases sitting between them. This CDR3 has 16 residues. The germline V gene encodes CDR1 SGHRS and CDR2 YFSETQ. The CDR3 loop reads CASSFPGDRLYNEQFF. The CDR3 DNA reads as TGCGCCAGCAGCTTCCCGGGGGACAGACTTTACAATGAGCAGTTCTTC. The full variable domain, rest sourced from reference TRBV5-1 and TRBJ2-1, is KAGVTQTPRYLIKTRGQQVTLSCSPISGHRSVSWYQQTPGQGLQFLFEYFSETQRNKGNFPGRFSGRQFSNSRSEMNVSTLELGDSALYLCASSFPGDRLYNEQFFGPGTRLTVL.

DNA of the CDR3: TGTGCCAGCTCACCGACCGGGACAGGGTCCTACGAGCAGTACTTC. Residues: CASSPTGTGSYEQYF. The chain employs TRBV18 and TRBJ2-7; 9 bases align to TRBD1. V was clipped by 3 bases and J by 1 base; unmatched bases: 4. CDR1 and CDR2 from the germline V gene are KGHSH and LQKENI. The CDR3 has 15 amino acids.

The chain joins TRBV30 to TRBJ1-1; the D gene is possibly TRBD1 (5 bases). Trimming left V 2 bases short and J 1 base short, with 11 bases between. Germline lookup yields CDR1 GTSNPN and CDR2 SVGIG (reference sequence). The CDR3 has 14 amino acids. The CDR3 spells CAWSPDSRNTEAFF. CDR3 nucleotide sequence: TGTGCCTGGAGTCCCGACAGCCGGAACACTGAAGCTTTCTTT.

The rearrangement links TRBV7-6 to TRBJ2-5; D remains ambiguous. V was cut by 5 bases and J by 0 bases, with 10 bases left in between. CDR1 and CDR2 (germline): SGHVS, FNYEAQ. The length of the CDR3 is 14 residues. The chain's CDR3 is CASSALGYQETQYF. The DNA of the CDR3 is TGTGCCAGCAGCGCCCTCGGGTACCAAGAGACCCAGTACTTC.

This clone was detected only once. The CDR3: CASTVDRMNTEAFF. In DNA, the CDR3 is TGTGCCAGCACCGTCGACAGGATGAACACTGAAGCTTTCTTT. The chain carries TRBV28 and TRBJ1-1, with D tentatively TRBD1 (6 bases). Germline V gene lookup returns CDR1 MDHEN and CDR2 SYDVKM. The CDR3 has 14 residues. V lost 7 bases, J lost 0 bases, and 12 bases lay in between.

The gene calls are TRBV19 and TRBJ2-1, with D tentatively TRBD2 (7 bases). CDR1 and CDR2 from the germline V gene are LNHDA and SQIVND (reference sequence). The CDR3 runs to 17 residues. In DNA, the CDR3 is TGTGCTTCTATTTTCTCCCGGGCGGGGGCATTCTACAATGAGCAGTTCTTC. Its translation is CASIFSRAGAFYNEQFF.

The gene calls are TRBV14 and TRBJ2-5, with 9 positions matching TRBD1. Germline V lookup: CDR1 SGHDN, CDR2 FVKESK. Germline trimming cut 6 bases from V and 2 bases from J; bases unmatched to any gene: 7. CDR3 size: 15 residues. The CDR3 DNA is TGTGCCAGCAGAACCAGAGGACAGGGGCAAGAGACCCAGTACTTC. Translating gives CASRTRGQGQETQYF.

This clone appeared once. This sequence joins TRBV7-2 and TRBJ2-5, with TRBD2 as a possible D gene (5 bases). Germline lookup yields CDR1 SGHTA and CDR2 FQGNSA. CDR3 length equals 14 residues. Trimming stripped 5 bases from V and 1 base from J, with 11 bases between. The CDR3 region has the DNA TGTGCCAGCAGCCCACCCGCGGGCCAAGAGACCCAGTACTTC. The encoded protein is CASSPPAGQETQYF.